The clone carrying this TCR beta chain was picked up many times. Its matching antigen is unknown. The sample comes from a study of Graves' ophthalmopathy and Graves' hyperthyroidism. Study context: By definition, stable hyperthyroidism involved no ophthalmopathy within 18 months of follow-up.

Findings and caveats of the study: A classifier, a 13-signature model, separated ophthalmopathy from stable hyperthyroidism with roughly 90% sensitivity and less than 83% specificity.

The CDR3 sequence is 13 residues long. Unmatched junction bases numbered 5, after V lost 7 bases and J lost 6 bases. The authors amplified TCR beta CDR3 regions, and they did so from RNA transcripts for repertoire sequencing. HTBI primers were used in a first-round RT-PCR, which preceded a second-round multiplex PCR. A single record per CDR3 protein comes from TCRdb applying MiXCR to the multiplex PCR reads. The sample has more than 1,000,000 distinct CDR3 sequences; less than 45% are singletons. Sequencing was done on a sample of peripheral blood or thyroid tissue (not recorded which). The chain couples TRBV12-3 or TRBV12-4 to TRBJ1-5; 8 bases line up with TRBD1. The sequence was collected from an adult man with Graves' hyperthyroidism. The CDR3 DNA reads TGTGCCAGCACCGGACAGGGAAGTCAGCCCCAGCATTTT. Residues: CASTGQGSQPQHF.